These T cell receptor beta chains were read from a single sample in a study of control samples from healthy donors and cancer patients. Some clones are missing from TCRdb's copy, which holds only in-frame ones; the method was immunoSEQ multiplex PCR. Among approximately 79,000 clones listed, approximately 91% were seen once. Source material: blood. These receptors all come from a man over 45 in good health. Each CDR3 is given with its conserved first and last residue. A D gene is named only where the DNA matches it firmly. A clone size is listed for some rows: how often the clone was seen (once, few, many), or a class if it is expanded.

CDR3aa	CDR3nt	abundance	d_gene	v_gene	j_gene
CASSDTQLAGGADTQYF	TGTGCCAGCAGTGACACCCAACTAGCGGGGGGAGCAGATACGCAGTATTTT	-	TRBD2	TRBV6-4	TRBJ2-3
CASSLQANYGYTF	TGTGCCAGCAGCTTACAGGCAAACTATGGCTACACCTTC	-	-	TRBV7-3	TRBJ1-2
CASSFFQLTSTDTQYF	TGTGCCAGCAGCTTTTTTCAACTGACTAGCACAGATACGCAGTATTTT	-	-	TRBV7-3	TRBJ2-3
CASSGVRGGETQYF	TGTGCCAGCAGCGGTGTACGGGGAGGAGAGACCCAGTACTTC	-	-	TRBV9	TRBJ2-5
CASSQVFPTGGNTGELFF	TGCGCCAGCAGCCAAGTTTTCCCTACAGGGGGTAACACCGGGGAGCTGTTTTTT	-	TRBD1	TRBV4-1	TRBJ2-2
CASSLALGSNTGELFF	TGCGCCAGCAGCTTGGCTCTGGGCTCGAACACCGGGGAGCTGTTTTTT	-	-	TRBV5-1	TRBJ2-2
CASSRTGGAGTGELFF	TGTGCCAGCAGCCGGACAGGGGGCGCCGGAACCGGGGAGCTGTTTTTT	few	TRBD1	TRBV11-3	TRBJ2-2
CASSIGWGQANTGELFF	TGTGCCAGTAGTATTGGTTGGGGCCAGGCGAACACCGGGGAGCTGTTTTTT	-	-	TRBV19	TRBJ2-2
CASRRTVSFLGSYNEQFF	TGTGCCAGCCGAAGGACCGTTTCTTTTCTGGGCTCCTACAATGAGCAGTTCTTC	-	-	TRBV5-8	TRBJ2-1
CASSPHAGVNEQYF	TGTGCCAGCTCACCACATGCAGGGGTAAACGAGCAGTACTTC	few	-	TRBV18	TRBJ2-7
CASSPDTGAYNEQFF	TGTGCCAGCAGCCCGGACACGGGGGCCTACAATGAGCAGTTCTTC	-	-	TRBV7-3	TRBJ2-1
CASSEVTTYNEQFF	TGTGCCAGCAGTGAAGTCACGACGTACAATGAGCAGTTCTTC	-	-	TRBV2	TRBJ2-1
CASSFAGISSGNTIYF	TGTGCCAGCAGCTTCGCAGGGATAAGCTCTGGAAACACCATATATTTT	-	-	TRBV7-2	TRBJ1-3
CASGYLGGETQYF	TGTGCCAGCGGATATCTAGGGGGAGAGACCCAGTACTTC	-	-	TRBV2	TRBJ2-5